A selection of T cell receptor beta chains follows, all from one sample in a study of blood T cell repertoires in COVID-19. Here immunoSEQ multiplex PCR was the method, and the copy in TCRdb shows in-frame clones only, minus some. The data contain 340,000 or so clones, about 86% of them singletons. Sequenced sample: PBMCs or T cells enriched from blood (not recorded which). Receptors originate from a woman in her thirties or forties with acute COVID-19. Both conserved end residues are part of each CDR3. D genes are given only for firm matches. Only part of the rows carry a size: once, few, many, or a class if the clone is expanded.

CDR3aa: CASSWTSGASYNEQFF; d_gene: TRBD2; j_gene: TRBJ2-1; v_gene: TRBV28; abundance: once; len: 16
CDR3aa: CASSLGSQRGTEAFF; d_gene: -; j_gene: TRBJ1-1; v_gene: TRBV5-1; abundance: -; len: 15
CDR3aa: CASSTSSPWVGQGNYNEQFF; d_gene: TRBD1; j_gene: TRBJ2-1; v_gene: TRBV28; abundance: few; len: 20
CDR3aa: CASSLDRQETQYF; d_gene: -; j_gene: TRBJ2-5; v_gene: TRBV5-1; abundance: once; len: 13
CDR3aa: CASSGLPPGDTQYF; d_gene: -; j_gene: TRBJ2-3; v_gene: TRBV25-1; abundance: -; len: 14
CDR3aa: CASSPAPGTRETQYF; d_gene: -; j_gene: TRBJ2-5; v_gene: TRBV11-2; abundance: once; len: 15
CDR3aa: CASSQASNRAAGNTIYF; d_gene: -; j_gene: TRBJ1-3; v_gene: TRBV4-2; abundance: -; len: 17
CDR3aa: CASSYGHGTYEQYF; d_gene: -; j_gene: TRBJ2-7; v_gene: TRBV14; abundance: -; len: 14
CDR3aa: CASTQSSGSMNEQFF; d_gene: TRBD2; j_gene: TRBJ2-1; v_gene: TRBV5-1; abundance: -; len: 15
CDR3aa: CSARVGETQYF; d_gene: -; j_gene: TRBJ2-5; v_gene: TRBV20-1; abundance: once; len: 11
CDR3aa: CASSPQQGTGTEAFF; d_gene: TRBD1; j_gene: TRBJ1-1; v_gene: TRBV18; abundance: -; len: 15
CDR3aa: CASSLVRGGQNEQFF; d_gene: TRBD2; j_gene: TRBJ2-1; v_gene: TRBV11-2; abundance: many; len: 15
CDR3aa: CASSSGTGFGNTIYF; d_gene: -; j_gene: TRBJ1-3; v_gene: TRBV6-5; abundance: -; len: 15
CDR3aa: CASSLQGINPGISYNSPLHF; d_gene: TRBD1; j_gene: TRBJ1-6; v_gene: TRBV5-1; abundance: -; len: 20
CDR3aa: CASSPLGTGGGKLFF; d_gene: TRBD1; j_gene: TRBJ1-4; v_gene: TRBV4-3; abundance: once; len: 15
CDR3aa: CASSSLAGGSYEQYF; d_gene: TRBD1; j_gene: TRBJ2-7; v_gene: TRBV19; abundance: -; len: 15
CDR3aa: CASSQITTGGGQPQHF; d_gene: TRBD1; j_gene: TRBJ1-5; v_gene: TRBV4-2; abundance: once; len: 16
CDR3aa: CASSQGLGARYNYGYTF; d_gene: -; j_gene: TRBJ1-2; v_gene: TRBV3-1/TRBV3-2; abundance: -; len: 17
CDR3aa: CASSVDGVGELFF; d_gene: -; j_gene: TRBJ2-2; v_gene: TRBV9; abundance: many; len: 13
CDR3aa: CSATGQYGYTF; d_gene: TRBD1; j_gene: TRBJ1-2; v_gene: TRBV20-1; abundance: -; len: 11
CDR3aa: CASSSGYIGGGTEAFF; d_gene: -; j_gene: TRBJ1-1; v_gene: TRBV7-6; abundance: few; len: 16
CDR3aa: CASIPQVGVGPQHF; d_gene: -; j_gene: TRBJ1-5; v_gene: TRBV19; abundance: few; len: 14
CDR3aa: CASSEIRGLRNQPQHF; d_gene: -; j_gene: TRBJ1-5; v_gene: TRBV6-1; abundance: few; len: 16
CDR3aa: CASSQDLDRPYGYTF; d_gene: -; j_gene: TRBJ1-2; v_gene: TRBV4-3; abundance: -; len: 15
CDR3aa: CASSPGTEILYGYTF; d_gene: TRBD1; j_gene: TRBJ1-2; v_gene: TRBV27; abundance: -; len: 15
CDR3aa: CASSPTRETQYF; d_gene: -; j_gene: TRBJ2-5; v_gene: TRBV18; abundance: -; len: 12
CDR3aa: CASSPQGGLDYGYTF; d_gene: TRBD1; j_gene: TRBJ1-2; v_gene: TRBV19; abundance: -; len: 15
CDR3aa: CASSKVGVLGTEAFF; d_gene: -; j_gene: TRBJ1-1; v_gene: TRBV21-1; abundance: -; len: 15
CDR3aa: CASSQESQGAGNTIYF; d_gene: -; j_gene: TRBJ1-3; v_gene: TRBV4-2; abundance: -; len: 16
CDR3aa: CASSQDSSASITNTGELFF; d_gene: -; j_gene: TRBJ2-2; v_gene: TRBV4-3; abundance: -; len: 19
CDR3aa: CASRPQGGVYGYTF; d_gene: -; j_gene: TRBJ1-2; v_gene: TRBV25-1; abundance: -; len: 14
CDR3aa: CASSLALGYTEAFF; d_gene: -; j_gene: TRBJ1-1; v_gene: TRBV7-8; abundance: once; len: 14
CDR3aa: CASSLAGTGGRYGYTF; d_gene: TRBD1; j_gene: TRBJ1-2; v_gene: TRBV28; abundance: -; len: 16
CDR3aa: CASSATAGIAHNSPLHF; d_gene: -; j_gene: TRBJ1-6; v_gene: TRBV10-2; abundance: -; len: 17
CDR3aa: CASSSGTGPYEQYF; d_gene: TRBD1; j_gene: TRBJ2-7; v_gene: TRBV5-1; abundance: -; len: 14
CDR3aa: CASSETGGLETQYF; d_gene: TRBD1; j_gene: TRBJ2-5; v_gene: TRBV9; abundance: -; len: 14
CDR3aa: CASSDRTGGNTEAFF; d_gene: TRBD1; j_gene: TRBJ1-1; v_gene: TRBV6-2/TRBV6-3; abundance: -; len: 15
CDR3aa: CSVFTYGTGETYGYTF; d_gene: TRBD1; j_gene: TRBJ1-2; v_gene: TRBV29-1; abundance: -; len: 16
CDR3aa: CASSLRSEVNYGYTF; d_gene: -; j_gene: TRBJ1-2; v_gene: TRBV27; abundance: once; len: 15
CDR3aa: CASSDQMGPYEQYF; d_gene: -; j_gene: TRBJ2-7; v_gene: TRBV2; abundance: once; len: 14
CDR3aa: CSVGFHTPGASYEQYF; d_gene: -; j_gene: TRBJ2-7; v_gene: TRBV29-1; abundance: -; len: 16
CDR3aa: CASSLTGPGGYTF; d_gene: -; j_gene: TRBJ1-2; v_gene: TRBV3-1/TRBV3-2; abundance: -; len: 13
CDR3aa: CSVAPTGNYEQYF; d_gene: TRBD1; j_gene: TRBJ2-7; v_gene: TRBV29-1; abundance: -; len: 13
CDR3aa: CASSLVQGSSYEQYF; d_gene: -; j_gene: TRBJ2-7; v_gene: TRBV7-2; abundance: -; len: 15
CDR3aa: CASSYSGVGGGETQYF; d_gene: -; j_gene: TRBJ2-5; v_gene: TRBV6-5; abundance: -; len: 16
CDR3aa: CASSSLVGGTEAFF; d_gene: -; j_gene: TRBJ1-1; v_gene: TRBV7-8; abundance: -; len: 14
CDR3aa: CASSVFGVGYGYTF; d_gene: -; j_gene: TRBJ1-2; v_gene: TRBV18; abundance: -; len: 14
CDR3aa: CASSNILGGAYNEQFF; d_gene: -; j_gene: TRBJ2-1; v_gene: TRBV6-2/TRBV6-3; abundance: -; len: 16
CDR3aa: CASSLRDSGNTIYF; d_gene: -; j_gene: TRBJ1-3; v_gene: TRBV5-8; abundance: -; len: 14
CDR3aa: CASGTGGGGGTDTQYF; d_gene: -; j_gene: TRBJ2-3; v_gene: TRBV12-5; abundance: -; len: 16
CDR3aa: CASSLLAGGVNEQFF; d_gene: TRBD2; j_gene: TRBJ2-1; v_gene: TRBV7-3; abundance: -; len: 15
CDR3aa: CSVGRDSISNTGELFF; d_gene: -; j_gene: TRBJ2-2; v_gene: TRBV29-1; abundance: -; len: 16
CDR3aa: CASSLFGDSAKNQPQHF; d_gene: TRBD1; j_gene: TRBJ1-5; v_gene: TRBV27; abundance: -; len: 17
CDR3aa: CASREEMSEKLFF; d_gene: -; j_gene: TRBJ1-4; v_gene: TRBV19; abundance: -; len: 13
CDR3aa: CASTAGTYEQYF; d_gene: -; j_gene: TRBJ2-7; v_gene: TRBV2; abundance: -; len: 12
CDR3aa: CASTRQDRWSEQFF; d_gene: -; j_gene: TRBJ2-1; v_gene: TRBV19; abundance: -; len: 14
CDR3aa: CASTPGAGSGYTF; d_gene: -; j_gene: TRBJ1-2; v_gene: TRBV27; abundance: -; len: 13
CDR3aa: CASSVEELRGSGNTIYF; d_gene: -; j_gene: TRBJ1-3; v_gene: TRBV9; abundance: -; len: 17